This TCR beta chain was profiled in a study of molecular identifiers for immune sequencing clone quantification. This clonotype was seen a handful of times. Its antigen is as yet unknown. Each CDR3 protein is one row after TCRdb ran MiXCR on the PCR reads. The sample yields fewer than 350,000 distinct CDR3 sequences, over 20% seen once. Broader study findings: Identical TCR molecules sharing a barcode could underestimate highly expanded clone sizes.

V trimming: 4 bases; J trimming: 3 bases; junction bases outside the gene matches: 3. The CDR3 is 13 residues long. Per germline, CDR1 SGHRS and CDR2 YFSETQ. The source is a human donor in good health. Some libraries in this study had Jurkat cell RNA spiked in. The chain couples TRBV5-1 to TRBJ2-7; 8 bases are a match to TRBD2. What was sequenced was naive CD8+ T cells from blood, with Jurkat cell RNA spiked in. Indicated subset: FACS-sorted CD8+CD4-CCR7+CD45RA+ naive T cells. CDR3 coding DNA: TGCGCCAGCAGCCAGACTAGCGTCTACGAGCAGTACTTC. Translated: CASSQTSVYEQYF.